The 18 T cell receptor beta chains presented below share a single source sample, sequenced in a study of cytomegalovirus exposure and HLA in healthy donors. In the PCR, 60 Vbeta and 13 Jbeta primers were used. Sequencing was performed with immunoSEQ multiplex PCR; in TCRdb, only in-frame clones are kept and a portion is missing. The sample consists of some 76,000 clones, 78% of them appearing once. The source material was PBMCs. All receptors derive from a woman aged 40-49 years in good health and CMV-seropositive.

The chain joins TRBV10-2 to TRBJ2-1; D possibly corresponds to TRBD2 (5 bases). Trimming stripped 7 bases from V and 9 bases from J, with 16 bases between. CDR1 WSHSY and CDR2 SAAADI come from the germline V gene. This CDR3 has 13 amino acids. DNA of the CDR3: TGCGCCAGCACCCGGACCTCCGAGGGTGAGCAGTTCTTC. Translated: CASTRTSEGEQFF.

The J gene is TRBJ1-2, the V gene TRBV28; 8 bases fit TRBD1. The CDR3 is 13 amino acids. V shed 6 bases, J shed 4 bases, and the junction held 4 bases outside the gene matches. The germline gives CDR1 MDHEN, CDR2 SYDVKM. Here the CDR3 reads CASRSTGGYGYTF. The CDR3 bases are TGTGCCAGCAGATCCACAGGGGGCTATGGCTACACCTTC.

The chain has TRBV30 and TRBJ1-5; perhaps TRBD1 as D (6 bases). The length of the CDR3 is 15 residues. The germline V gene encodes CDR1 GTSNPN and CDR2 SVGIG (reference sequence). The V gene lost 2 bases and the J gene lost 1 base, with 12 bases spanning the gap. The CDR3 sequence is CAWSLEGQSNQPQHF. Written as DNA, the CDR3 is TGTGCCTGGAGTTTGGAAGGACAGAGCAATCAGCCCCAGCATTTT.

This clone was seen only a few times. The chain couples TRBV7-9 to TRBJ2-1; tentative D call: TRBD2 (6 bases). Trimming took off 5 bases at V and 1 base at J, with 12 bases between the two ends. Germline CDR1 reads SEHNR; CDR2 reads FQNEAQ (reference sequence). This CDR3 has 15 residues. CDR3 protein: CASSEFGRSYNEQFF. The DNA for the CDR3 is TGTGCCAGCAGCGAGTTCGGGAGATCCTACAATGAGCAGTTCTTC.

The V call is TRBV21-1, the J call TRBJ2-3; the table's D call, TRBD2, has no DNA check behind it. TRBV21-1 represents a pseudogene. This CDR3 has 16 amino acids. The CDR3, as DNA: TGTGCCAGCGTCCTAGCGGGGGGCGAGAGCACAGATACGCAGTATTTT. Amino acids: CASVLAGGESTDTQYF.

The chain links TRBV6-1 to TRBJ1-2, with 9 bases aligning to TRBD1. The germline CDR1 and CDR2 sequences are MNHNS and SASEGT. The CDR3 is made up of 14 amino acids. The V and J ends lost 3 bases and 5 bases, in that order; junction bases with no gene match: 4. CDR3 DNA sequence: TGTGCCAGCAGTGAGCCGGGACAGGGTTATGGCTACACCTTC. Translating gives CASSEPGQGYGYTF.

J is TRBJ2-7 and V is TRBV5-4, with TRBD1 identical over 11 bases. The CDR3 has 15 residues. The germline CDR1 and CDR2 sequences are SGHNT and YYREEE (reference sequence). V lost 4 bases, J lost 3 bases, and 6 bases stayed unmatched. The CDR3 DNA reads TGTGCCAGCAGCGCATCCGGGACAGGGGGCTACGAGCAGTACTTC. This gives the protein CASSASGTGGYEQYF.

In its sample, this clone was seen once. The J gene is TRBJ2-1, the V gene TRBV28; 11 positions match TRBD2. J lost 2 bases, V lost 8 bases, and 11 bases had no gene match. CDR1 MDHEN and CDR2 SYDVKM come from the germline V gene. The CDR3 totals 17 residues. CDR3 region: CASCELAGGLTYNEQFF. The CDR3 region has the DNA TGTGCCAGCTGCGAGCTAGCGGGGGGTCTCACCTACAATGAGCAGTTCTTC.

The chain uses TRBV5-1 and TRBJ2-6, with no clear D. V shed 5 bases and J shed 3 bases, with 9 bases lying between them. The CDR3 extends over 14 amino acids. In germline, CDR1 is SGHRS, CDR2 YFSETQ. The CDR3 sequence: CASRRFFGANVLTF. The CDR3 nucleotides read TGCGCCAGCAGACGGTTTTTTGGGGCCAACGTCCTGACTTTC. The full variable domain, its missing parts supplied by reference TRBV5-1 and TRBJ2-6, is KAGVTQTPRYLIKTRGQQVTLSCSPISGHRSVSWYQQTPGQGLQFLFEYFSETQRNKGNFPGRFSGRQFSNSRSEMNVSTLELGDSALYLCASRRFFGANVLTFGAGSRLTVL.

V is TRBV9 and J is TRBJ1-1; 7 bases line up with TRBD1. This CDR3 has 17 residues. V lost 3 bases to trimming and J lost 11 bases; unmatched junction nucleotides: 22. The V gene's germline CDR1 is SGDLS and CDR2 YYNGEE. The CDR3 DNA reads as TGTGCCAGCAGCGAGGGGGTGCCGGGACAGCCTCAGGGGACGGCTTTCTTT. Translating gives CASSEGVPGQPQGTAFF. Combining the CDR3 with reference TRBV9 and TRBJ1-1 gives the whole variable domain DSGVTQTPKHLITATGQRVTLRCSPRSGDLSVYWYQQSLDQGLQFLIQYYNGEERAKGNILERFSAQQFPDLHSELNLSSLELGDSALYFCASSEGVPGQPQGTAFFGQGTRLTVV.

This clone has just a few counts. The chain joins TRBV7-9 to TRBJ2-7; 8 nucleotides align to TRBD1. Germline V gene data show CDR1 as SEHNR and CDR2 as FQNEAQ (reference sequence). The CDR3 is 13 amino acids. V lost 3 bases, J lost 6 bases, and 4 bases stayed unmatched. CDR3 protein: CASSFETGAEQYF. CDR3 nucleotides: TGTGCCAGCAGCTTCGAGACAGGGGCCGAGCAGTACTTC.

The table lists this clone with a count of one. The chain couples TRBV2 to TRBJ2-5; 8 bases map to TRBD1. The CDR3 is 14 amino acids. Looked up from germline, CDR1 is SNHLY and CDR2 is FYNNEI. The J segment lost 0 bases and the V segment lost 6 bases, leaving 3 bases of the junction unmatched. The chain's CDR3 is CASRQGADQETQYF. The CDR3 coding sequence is TGTGCCAGCAGGCAGGGGGCTGACCAAGAGACCCAGTACTTC.

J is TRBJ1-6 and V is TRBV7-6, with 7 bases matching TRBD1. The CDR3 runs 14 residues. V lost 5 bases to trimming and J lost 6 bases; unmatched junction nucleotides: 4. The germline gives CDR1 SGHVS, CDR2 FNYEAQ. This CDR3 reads CASSRDSTNSPLHF. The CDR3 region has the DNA TGTGCCAGCAGCCGGGACAGTACTAATTCACCCCTCCACTTT.

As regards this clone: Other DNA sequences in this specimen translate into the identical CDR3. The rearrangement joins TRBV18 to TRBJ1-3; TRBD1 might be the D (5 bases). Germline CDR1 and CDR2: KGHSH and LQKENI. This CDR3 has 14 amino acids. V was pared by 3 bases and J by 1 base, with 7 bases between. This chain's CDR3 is CASSPDSSGNTIYF. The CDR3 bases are TGTGCCAGCTCACCCGACAGTTCTGGAAACACCATATATTTT.

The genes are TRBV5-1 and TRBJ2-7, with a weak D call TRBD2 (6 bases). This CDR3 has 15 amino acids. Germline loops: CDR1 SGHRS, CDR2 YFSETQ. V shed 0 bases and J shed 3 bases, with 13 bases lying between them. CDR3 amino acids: CASSLGSSVDYEQYF. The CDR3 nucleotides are TGCGCCAGCAGCTTGGGGTCTAGCGTAGACTACGAGCAGTACTTC.

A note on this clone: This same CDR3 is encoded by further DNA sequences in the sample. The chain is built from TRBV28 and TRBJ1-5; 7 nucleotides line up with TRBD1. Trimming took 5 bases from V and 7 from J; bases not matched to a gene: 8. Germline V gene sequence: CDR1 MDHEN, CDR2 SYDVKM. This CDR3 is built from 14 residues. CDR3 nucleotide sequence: TGTGCCAGCAGTACAAACCGGGACAGCCAGCCCCAGCATTTT. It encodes CASSTNRDSQPQHF.

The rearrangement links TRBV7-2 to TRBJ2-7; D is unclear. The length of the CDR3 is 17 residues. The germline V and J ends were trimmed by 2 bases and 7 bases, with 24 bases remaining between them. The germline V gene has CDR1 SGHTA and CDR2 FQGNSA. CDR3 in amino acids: CASSLRRNLENPPEQYF. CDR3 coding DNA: TGTGCCAGCAGCTTAAGGCGGAATCTAGAGAACCCGCCGGAGCAGTACTTC.

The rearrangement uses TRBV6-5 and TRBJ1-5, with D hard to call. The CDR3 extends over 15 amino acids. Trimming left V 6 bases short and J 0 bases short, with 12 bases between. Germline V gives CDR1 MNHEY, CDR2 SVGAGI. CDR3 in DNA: TGTGCCAGCAGACGGTCCCTCGGTAGCAATCAGCCCCAGCATTTT. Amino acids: CASRRSLGSNQPQHF.